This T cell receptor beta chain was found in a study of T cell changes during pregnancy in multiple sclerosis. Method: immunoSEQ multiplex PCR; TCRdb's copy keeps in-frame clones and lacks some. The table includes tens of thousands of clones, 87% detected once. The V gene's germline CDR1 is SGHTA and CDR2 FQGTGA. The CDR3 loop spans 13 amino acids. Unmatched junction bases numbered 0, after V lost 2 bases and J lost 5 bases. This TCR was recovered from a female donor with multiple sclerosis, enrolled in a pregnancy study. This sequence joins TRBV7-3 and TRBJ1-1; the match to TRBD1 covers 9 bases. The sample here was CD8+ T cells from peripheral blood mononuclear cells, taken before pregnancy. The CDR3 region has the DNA TGTGCCAGCAGCTTAGGACAGGGGACTGAAGCTTTCTTT. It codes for CASSLGQGTEAFF. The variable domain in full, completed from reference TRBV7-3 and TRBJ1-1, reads GAGVSQTPSNKVTEKGKYVELRCDPISGHTALYWYRQSLGQGPEFLIYFQGTGAADDSGLPNDRFFAVRPEGSVSTLKIQRTERGDSAVYLCASSLGQGTEAFFGQGTRLTVV.